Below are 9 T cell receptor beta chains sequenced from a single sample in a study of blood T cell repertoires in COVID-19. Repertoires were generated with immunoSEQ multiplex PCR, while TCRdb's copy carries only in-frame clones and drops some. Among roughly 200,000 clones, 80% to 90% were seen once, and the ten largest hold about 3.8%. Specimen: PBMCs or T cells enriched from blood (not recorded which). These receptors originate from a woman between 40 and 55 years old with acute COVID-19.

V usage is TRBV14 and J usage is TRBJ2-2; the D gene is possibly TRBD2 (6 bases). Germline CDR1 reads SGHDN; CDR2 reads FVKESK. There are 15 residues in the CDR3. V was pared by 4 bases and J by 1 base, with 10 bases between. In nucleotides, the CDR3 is TGTGCCAGCAGCCGGGGCGGGATGAACACCGGGGAGCTGTTTTTT. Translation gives CASSRGGMNTGELFF.

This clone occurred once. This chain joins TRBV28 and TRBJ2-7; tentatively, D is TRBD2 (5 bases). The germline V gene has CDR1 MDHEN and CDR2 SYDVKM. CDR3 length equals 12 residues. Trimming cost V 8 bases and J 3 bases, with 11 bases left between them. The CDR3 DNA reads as TGTGCCAGCGCCGAGGGAAACTACGAGCAGTACTTC. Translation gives CASAEGNYEQYF. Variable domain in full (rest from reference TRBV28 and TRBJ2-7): DVKVTQSSRYLVKRTGEKVFLECVQDMDHENMFWYRQDPGLGLRLIYFSYDVKMKEKGDIPEGYSVSREKKERFSLILESASTNQTSMYLCASAEGNYEQYFGPGTRLTVT.

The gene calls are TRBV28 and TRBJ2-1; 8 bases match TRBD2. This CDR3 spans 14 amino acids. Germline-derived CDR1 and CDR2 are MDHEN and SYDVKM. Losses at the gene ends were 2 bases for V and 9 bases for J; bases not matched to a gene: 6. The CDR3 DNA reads TGTGCCAGCAGTTTAGCGGGAGGTAGTAGTGAGCAGTTCTTC. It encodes CASSLAGGSSEQFF. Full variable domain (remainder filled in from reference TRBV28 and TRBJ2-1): DVKVTQSSRYLVKRTGEKVFLECVQDMDHENMFWYRQDPGLGLRLIYFSYDVKMKEKGDIPEGYSVSREKKERFSLILESASTNQTSMYLCASSLAGGSSEQFFGPGTRLTVL.

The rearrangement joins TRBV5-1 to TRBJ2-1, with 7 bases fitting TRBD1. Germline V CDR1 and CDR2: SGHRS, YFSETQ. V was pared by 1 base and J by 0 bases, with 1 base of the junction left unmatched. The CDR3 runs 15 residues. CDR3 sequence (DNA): TGCGCCAGCAGCTTGTGGGACAGCTCCTACAATGAGCAGTTCTTC. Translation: CASSLWDSSYNEQFF.

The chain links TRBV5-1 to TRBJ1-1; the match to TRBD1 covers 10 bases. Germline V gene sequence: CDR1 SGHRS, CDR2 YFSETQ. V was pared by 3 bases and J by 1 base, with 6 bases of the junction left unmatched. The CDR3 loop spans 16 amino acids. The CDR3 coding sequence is TGCGCCAGCAGCTGGGGACAGGGGATCGAGAACACTGAAGCTTTCTTT. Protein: CASSWGQGIENTEAFF.

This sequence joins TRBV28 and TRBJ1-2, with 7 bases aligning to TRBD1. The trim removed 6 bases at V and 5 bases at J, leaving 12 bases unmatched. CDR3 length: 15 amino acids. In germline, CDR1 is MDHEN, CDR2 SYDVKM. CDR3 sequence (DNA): TGTGCCAGCAGGCAGCGGGTCTCAGGGGGGTATGGCTACACCTTC. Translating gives CASRQRVSGGYGYTF.

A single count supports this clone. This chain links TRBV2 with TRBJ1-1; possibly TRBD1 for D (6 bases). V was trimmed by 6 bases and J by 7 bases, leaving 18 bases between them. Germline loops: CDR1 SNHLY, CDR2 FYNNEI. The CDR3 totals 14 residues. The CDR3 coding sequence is TGTGCCAGCAGGGAACAGGGAGGGCTCGTTGAAGCTTTCTTT. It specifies CASREQGGLVEAFF.

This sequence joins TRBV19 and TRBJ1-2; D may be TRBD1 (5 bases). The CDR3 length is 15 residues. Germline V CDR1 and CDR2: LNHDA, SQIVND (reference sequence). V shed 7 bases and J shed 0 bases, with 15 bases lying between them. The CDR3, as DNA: TGTGCCAGTAATTCGTTTGACAGAGCTAACTATGGCTACACCTTC. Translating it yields CASNSFDRANYGYTF. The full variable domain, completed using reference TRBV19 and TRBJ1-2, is DGGITQSPKYLFRKEGQNVTLSCEQNLNHDAMYWYRQDPGQGLRLIYYSQIVNDFQKGDIAEGYSVSREKKESFPLTVTSAQKNPTAFYLCASNSFDRANYGYTFGSGTRLTVV.

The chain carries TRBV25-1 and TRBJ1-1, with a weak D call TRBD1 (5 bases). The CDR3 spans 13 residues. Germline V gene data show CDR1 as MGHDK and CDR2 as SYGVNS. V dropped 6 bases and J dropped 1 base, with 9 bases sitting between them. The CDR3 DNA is TGTGCCAGCAGCGCTGGACAGAACACTGAAGCTTTCTTT. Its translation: CASSAGQNTEAFF.